This T cell receptor beta chain was recovered during a study of OX40 agonist ivuxolimab in advanced cancers. Across the whole study: The patients got ivuxolimab, which is an agonistic anti-OX40 (CD134) antibody. People who had prior anti-PD-1, anti-PD-L1 or anti-CTLA-4 therapy could take part, and about 37% had some.

Germline V gene sequence: CDR1 SGHRS, CDR2 YFSETQ. CDR3 length equals 14 residues. V was cut by 4 bases and J by 7 bases, with 15 bases left in between. TCRdb's table, derived via immunoSEQ multiplex PCR, lists solely in-frame clones and lacks some. The table has tens of thousands of clones, 84% seen once. The V gene is TRBV5-1, the J gene TRBJ2-1; D is ambiguous. This clonotype originated in an adult with an advanced solid tumor such as melanoma, head and neck, liver or kidney cancer. The sample was CD4+ or CD8+ T cells sorted from blood, taken in a trial of the OX40 agonist ivuxolimab. The chain's CDR3 is CASSPSSLTNEQFF. CDR3 coding DNA: TGCGCCAGCAGCCCTTCCAGTTTGACTAATGAGCAGTTCTTC.